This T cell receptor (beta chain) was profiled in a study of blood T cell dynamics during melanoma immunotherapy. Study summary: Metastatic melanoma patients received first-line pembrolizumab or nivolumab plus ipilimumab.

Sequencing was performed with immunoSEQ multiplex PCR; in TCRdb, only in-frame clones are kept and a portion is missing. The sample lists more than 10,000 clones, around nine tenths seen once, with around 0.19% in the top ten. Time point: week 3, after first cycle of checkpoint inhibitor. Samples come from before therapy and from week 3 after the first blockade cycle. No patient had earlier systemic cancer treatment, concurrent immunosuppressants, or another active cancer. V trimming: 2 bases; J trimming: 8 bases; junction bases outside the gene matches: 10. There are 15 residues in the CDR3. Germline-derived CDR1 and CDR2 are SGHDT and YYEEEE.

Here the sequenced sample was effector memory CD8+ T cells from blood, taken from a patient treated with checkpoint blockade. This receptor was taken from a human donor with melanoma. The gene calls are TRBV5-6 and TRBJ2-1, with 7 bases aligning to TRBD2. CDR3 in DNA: TGTGCCAGCAGCTTTCGTCTAGCGGTAGACGATGAGCAGTTCTTC. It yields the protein CASSFRLAVDDEQFF.